The clone carrying this TCR beta chain was seen a handful of times. Its target is unknown. The data were obtained in a study of T-cell reconstitution after alpha-beta-depleted transplantation in children. Notes on the study in general: Several patients had high TCRbeta diversity at day 60; it came from surviving recipient T cells and thymic progenitors. A year post-transplant, T-cell counts and diversity derived mostly from newly produced T cells. Alpha-beta T cells about two months after transplant reportedly derived from several hundred expanded graft clones.

Unique molecular identifiers were used in preparing the TCRbeta library. TCRdb recomputed calls from the PCR reads with MiXCR, one row per CDR3 protein. The sample shows roughly 790,000 distinct CDR3 sequences, 16% of them seen only once. The germline CDR1 and CDR2 sequences are DFQATT and SNEGSKA (reference sequence). CDR3 length: 16 residues. With V trimmed by 5 bases and J by 5 bases, 13 bases remained unmatched. This clonotype was sampled from a male patient aged 10 to 17 who had a stem cell transplant for acute lymphoblastic leukemia, so the T cells may come from the graft donor. Sequenced here: PBMCs, mostly from graft donor cells, sampled 360 days after TCRalphabeta/CD19-depleted stem cell transplant. V gene TRBV20-1 combines with J gene TRBJ2-1; 9 bases are shared with TRBD2. The CDR3 spells CSAFPSGTSINNEQFF. CDR3 DNA: TGCAGTGCTTTCCCCTCCGGGACTAGCATTAACAATGAGCAGTTCTTC.